This TCR beta chain originates from a study of Graves' ophthalmopathy and Graves' hyperthyroidism. RNA transcripts provided the template for amplifying TCR beta CDR3 regions. The library came from an HTBI-primed first-round RT-PCR and a second-round multiplex PCR. TCRdb redid the calling of the multiplex PCR reads with MiXCR, one entry per CDR3 protein. This table holds approximately 150,000 distinct CDR3 sequences, just under 40% found once. General study findings and limits: A 13-signature model separated ophthalmopathy from stable hyperthyroidism, approximately 87% sensitivity, just over 80% specificity. A majority of expanded thyroid clonotypes exceeding 0.001 frequency were likewise present in blood.

In the case of this clonotype: Its antigen is not known.

Germline V gene lookup returns CDR1 GTSNPN and CDR2 SVGIG (reference sequence). CDR3 length: 11 residues. V was shortened by 4 bases and J by 5 bases, with 8 bases between the two germline ends. Sequencing was done on a sample of peripheral blood. This receptor was obtained from a man aged 25 to 40 with Graves' ophthalmopathy. The V call is TRBV30, the J call TRBJ1-1, with D possibly being TRBD1 (6 bases). CDR3 sequence reads: CAWTGATEAFF. The DNA of the CDR3 is TGTGCCTGGACAGGGGCAACTGAAGCTTTCTTT. Full variable domain (missing parts from reference TRBV30 and TRBJ1-1): SQTIHQWPATLVQPVGSPLSLECTVEGTSNPNLYWYRQAAGRGLQLLFYSVGIGQISSEVPQNLSASRPQDRQFILSSKKLLLSDSGFYLCAWTGATEAFFGQGTRLTVV.